This is a list of T cell receptor beta chains from one sample in a study of post-analysis software for immune sequencing data. Via MiXCR, TCRdb re-called the PCR reads, giving one row per CDR3 protein. The sample carries hundreds of thousands of distinct CDR3 sequences, 44% recorded once. Sample: blood. These receptor sequences come from a girl aged 5 to 17 with multiple sclerosis. Both conserved end residues are part of each CDR3.

.,TRBV29-1,CSVLGLVGQGAETQYF
TRBJ2-7,TRBV10-3,CAIKGTSGVSEQYF
TRBJ2-5,TRBV4-1,CASSQEASGGETQYF
TRBJ1-2,TRBV4-2,CASSQGGSNYGYTF
TRBJ2-7,TRBV10-3,CAISGTGDYYEQYF
TRBJ2-1,TRBV12-3/TRBV12-4,CASRAGTSGNNEQFF
TRBJ1-2,TRBV6-4,CASRAGCYGYTF
TRBJ2-7,TRBV20-1,CSAPKGGVVSYEQYF
TRBJ2-7,TRBV12-3/TRBV12-4,CASSSLVLAGGSYEQYF
TRBJ2-7,TRBV6-1,CASSPSGKWNEQYF
TRBJ1-2,TRBV12-3/TRBV12-4,CASSFSGTKYGYTF
TRBJ1-6,TRBV7-2,CASSLLQSESSPLHF
TRBJ2-4,TRBV10-3,CAISATQGATKNIQYF
TRBJ2-5,TRBV5-6,CASSRWTPQETQYF
TRBJ2-1,TRBV28,CASSLDLAGGDEQFF
TRBJ2-4,TRBV2,CASSLTEGLAKNIQYF
TRBJ2-3,TRBV5-1,CASSFGTGRSTDTQYF
TRBJ2-7,TRBV6-1,CASSRAGQSNSYEQYF
TRBJ1-2,TRBV12-3/TRBV12-4,CASRDSTGRYGYTF
TRBJ2-5,TRBV2,CASTLRIQETQYF
TRBJ2-1,TRBV12-3/TRBV12-4,CASSPTSGGKNEQFF
.,TRBV3-1,CASSHRTRVYEQYF
TRBJ2-7,TRBV5-1,CASSSGLESYEQYF
TRBJ2-1,TRBV28,CATMRREGSYNEQFF
TRBJ2-7,TRBV5-5,CASSLAVTYEQYF